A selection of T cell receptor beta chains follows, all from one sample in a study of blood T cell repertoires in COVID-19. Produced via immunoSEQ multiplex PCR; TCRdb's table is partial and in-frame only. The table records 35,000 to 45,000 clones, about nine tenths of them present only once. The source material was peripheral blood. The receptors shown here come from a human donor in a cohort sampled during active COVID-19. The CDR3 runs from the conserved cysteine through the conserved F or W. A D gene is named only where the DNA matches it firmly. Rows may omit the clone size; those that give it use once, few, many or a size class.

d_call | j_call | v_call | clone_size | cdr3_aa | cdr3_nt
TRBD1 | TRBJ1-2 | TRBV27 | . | CASSPRDRATYGYTF | TGTGCCAGCAGTCCGCGGGACAGGGCTACCTATGGCTACACCTTC
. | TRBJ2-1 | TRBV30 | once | CAWSPRGNNEQFF | TGTGCCTGGAGTCCTCGGGGGAACAATGAGCAGTTCTTC
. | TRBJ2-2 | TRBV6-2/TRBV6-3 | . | CASSYSGVATGELFF | TGTGCCAGCAGTTACTCAGGGGTGGCCACCGGGGAGCTGTTTTTT
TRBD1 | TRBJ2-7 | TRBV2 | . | CASRDSSYEQYF | TGTGCCAGCCGGGACAGCTCTTACGAGCAGTACTTC
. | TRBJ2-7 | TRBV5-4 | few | CASSLAGGVFYEQYF | TGTGCCAGCAGCTTGGCCGGAGGGGTCTTTTACGAGCAGTACTTC
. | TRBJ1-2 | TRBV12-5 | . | CASGLGTDNYGYTF | TGTGCTAGTGGTTTGGGGACAGATAACTATGGCTACACCTTC
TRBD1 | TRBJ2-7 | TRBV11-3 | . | CASSPGRDRGHEQYF | TGTGCCAGCAGCCCAGGCCGGGACAGGGGCCACGAGCAGTACTTC
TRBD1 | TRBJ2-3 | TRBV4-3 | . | CASSQATRTGSSTDTQYF | TGCGCCAGCAGCCAAGCCACCAGGACAGGGTCATCCACAGATACGCAGTATTTT
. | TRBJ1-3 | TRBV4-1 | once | CASSQVGREVGNTIYF | TGCGCCAGCAGCCAAGTGGGCCGGGAGGTGGGAAACACCATATATTTT
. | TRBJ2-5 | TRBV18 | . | CASSPAGGAKTQYF | TGTGCCAGCTCACCCGCCGGCGGGGCGAAGACCCAGTACTTC
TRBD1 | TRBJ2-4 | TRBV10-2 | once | CASSEDRGLAKNIQYF | TGCGCCAGCAGTGAAGACAGGGGATTAGCCAAAAACATTCAGTACTTC
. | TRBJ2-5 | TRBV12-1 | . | CASSLLAGGHRKETQYF | TGTGCCAGCAGCTTGCTAGCGGGGGGTCATAGGAAAGAGACCCAGTACTTC
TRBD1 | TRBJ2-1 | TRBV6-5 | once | CASRGDRGYNEQFF | TGTGCCAGCAGGGGGGACAGGGGGTACAATGAGCAGTTCTTC
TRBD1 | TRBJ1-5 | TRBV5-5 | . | CASSLEYRGNQPQHF | TGTGCCAGCAGCTTGGAATACAGGGGAAATCAGCCCCAGCATTTT
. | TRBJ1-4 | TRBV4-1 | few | CASSHPGVGNEKLFF | TGCGCCAGCAGCCACCCCGGAGTGGGTAATGAAAAACTGTTTTTT
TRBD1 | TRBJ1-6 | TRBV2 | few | CASKGQGRSPLHF | TGTGCCAGCAAAGGACAGGGAAGATCACCCCTCCACTTT
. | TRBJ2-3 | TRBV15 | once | CATSSRRGSQTDTQYF | TGTGCCACCAGCTCCCGCCGGGGGAGCCAGACAGATACGCAGTATTTT
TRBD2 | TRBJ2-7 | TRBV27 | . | CASRGLAGRGPYEQYF | TGTGCCAGCAGGGGACTAGCGGGACGGGGTCCCTACGAGCAGTACTTC
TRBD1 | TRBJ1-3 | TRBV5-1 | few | CASSVDRLAGNTIYF | TGCGCCAGCAGCGTGGACAGGCTCGCTGGAAACACCATATATTTT
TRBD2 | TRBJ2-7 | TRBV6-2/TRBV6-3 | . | CASSYERGNYEQYF | TGTGCCAGCAGTTACGAGCGGGGTAACTACGAGCAGTACTTC
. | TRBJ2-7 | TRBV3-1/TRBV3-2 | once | CASSRMSGGGGEQYF | TGTGCCAGCAGCCGTATGAGCGGAGGGGGGGGCGAGCAGTACTTC
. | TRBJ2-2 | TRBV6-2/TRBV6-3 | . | CASSRQNTGELFF | TGTGCCAGCAGTAGACAGAACACCGGGGAGCTGTTTTTT
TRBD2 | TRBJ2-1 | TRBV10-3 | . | CAISGGGKGLDNEQFF | TGTGCCATCAGTGGGGGGGGTAAGGGCCTAGACAATGAGCAGTTCTTC
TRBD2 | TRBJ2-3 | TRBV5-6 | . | CASSYRYTSVGRDTQYF | TGTGCCAGCAGCTATAGATACACTAGCGTCGGGAGAGATACGCAGTATTTT
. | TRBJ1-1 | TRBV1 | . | CTSSHSQGVNTEAFF | TGCACCAGCAGCCACTCACAGGGGGTGAACACTGAAGCTTTCTTT
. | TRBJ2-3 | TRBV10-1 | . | CASSRQRTDTQYF | TGCGCCAGCAGTAGGCAGAGGACTGATACGCAGTATTTT
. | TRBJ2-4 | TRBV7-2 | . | CASSLGGRMDIQYF | TGTGCCAGCAGCTTAGGGGGGCGTATGGACATTCAGTACTTC
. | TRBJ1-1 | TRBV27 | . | CASSFSLRWGGRTEAFF | TGTGCCAGCAGTTTCTCCCTCCGTTGGGGGGGTCGCACTGAAGCTTTCTTT
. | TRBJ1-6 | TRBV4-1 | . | CASSQRERSPLHF | TGCGCCAGCAGCCAAAGGGAGCGGTCACCCCTCCACTTT
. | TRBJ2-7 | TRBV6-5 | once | CASLTSGSPSYEQYF | TGTGCCAGTCTAACCAGCGGATCGCCCTCCTACGAGCAGTACTTC
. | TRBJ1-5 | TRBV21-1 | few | CASSKAENQPQHF | TGTGCCAGCAGCAAAGCGGAGAATCAGCCCCAGCATTTT
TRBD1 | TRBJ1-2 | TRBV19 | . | CASSIVRDRQPRGYTF | TGTGCCAGTAGTATAGTCCGGGACAGACAGCCACGAGGCTACACCTTC
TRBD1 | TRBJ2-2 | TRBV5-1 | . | CASTSMDRGRAGELFF | TGCGCCAGCACATCCATGGACAGGGGAAGGGCCGGGGAGCTGTTTTTT
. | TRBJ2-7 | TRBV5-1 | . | CASSPGTGSYEQYF | TGCGCCAGCAGCCCCGGAACAGGGTCCTACGAGCAGTACTTC
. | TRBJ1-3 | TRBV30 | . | CAWDGISGNTIYF | TGTGCCTGGGACGGGATTTCTGGAAACACCATATATTTT
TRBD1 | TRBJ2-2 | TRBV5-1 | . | CASSPGQANTGELFF | TGCGCCAGCAGCCCCGGACAGGCGAACACCGGGGAGCTGTTTTTT
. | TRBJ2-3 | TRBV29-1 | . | CSVAGGTDTQYF | TGCAGCGTTGCCGGGGGCACAGATACGCAGTATTTT
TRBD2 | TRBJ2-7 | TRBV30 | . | CAWSERLAGAYEQYF | TGTGCCTGGAGTGAAAGACTAGCGGGGGCCTACGAGCAGTACTTC
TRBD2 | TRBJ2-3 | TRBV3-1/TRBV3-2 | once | CASSQTSGSQDTQYF | TGTGCCAGCAGCCAAACTAGCGGGAGTCAAGATACGCAGTATTTT
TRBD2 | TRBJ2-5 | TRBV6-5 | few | CASRAGESPQETQYF | TGTGCCAGCAGGGCGGGGGAGAGCCCCCAAGAGACCCAGTACTTC
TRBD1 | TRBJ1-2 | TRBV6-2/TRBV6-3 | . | CASSYGLRDRLINGYTF | TGTGCCAGCAGTTACGGGCTCCGGGACAGGTTGATAAATGGCTACACCTTC
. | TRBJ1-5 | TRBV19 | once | CASSLYGEINQPQHF | TGTGCCAGTAGTCTTTACGGGGAGATCAATCAGCCCCAGCATTTT
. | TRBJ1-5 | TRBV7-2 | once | CASSLGTGNQPQHF | TGTGCCAGCAGCTTAGGCACGGGCAATCAGCCCCAGCATTTT
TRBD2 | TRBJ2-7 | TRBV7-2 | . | CASSPGPGLTYEQYF | TGTGCCAGCAGCCCAGGACCGGGACTAACCTACGAGCAGTACTTC
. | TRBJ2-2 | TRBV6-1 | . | CASSEAKGPPRTGELFF | TGTGCCAGCAGTGAAGCAAAGGGGCCACCTAGGACCGGGGAGCTGTTTTTT
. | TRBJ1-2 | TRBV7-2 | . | CASTKERGINYGYTF | TGTGCCAGCACCAAAGAACGGGGGATTAACTATGGCTACACCTTC
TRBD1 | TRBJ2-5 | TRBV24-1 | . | CATSTTGQIQETQYF | TGTGCCACCAGTACCACGGGACAGATTCAAGAGACCCAGTACTTC
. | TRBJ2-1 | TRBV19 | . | CASTIGRGNEQFF | TGTGCCAGTACCATAGGGCGGGGAAATGAGCAGTTCTTC
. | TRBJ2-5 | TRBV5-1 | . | CASSLEVGARETQYF | TGCGCCAGCAGCTTGGAGGTGGGAGCTCGGGAGACCCAGTACTTC
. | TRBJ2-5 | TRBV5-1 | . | CASSLGTGGWETQYF | TGCGCCAGCAGCTTGGGGACGGGGGGCTGGGAGACCCAGTACTTC
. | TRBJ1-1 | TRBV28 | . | CASRDTKTKEAFF | TGTGCCAGCCGGGACACCAAGACTAAAGAAGCTTTCTTT
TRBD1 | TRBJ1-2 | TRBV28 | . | CASSRDRNYGYTF | TGTGCCAGCAGTCGGGACAGGAACTATGGCTACACCTTC
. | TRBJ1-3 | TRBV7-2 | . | CASSRGKGLGTGNTIYF | TGTGCCAGCAGCAGGGGCAAGGGGCTGGGGACTGGAAACACCATATATTTT
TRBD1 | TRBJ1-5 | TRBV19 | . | CASTGQGALYSNQPQHF | TGTGCCAGCACGGGACAGGGGGCATTGTATAGCAATCAGCCCCAGCATTTT
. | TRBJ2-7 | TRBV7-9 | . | CASSPPGDYEQYF | TGTGCCAGCAGCCCTCCGGGGGATTACGAGCAGTACTTC
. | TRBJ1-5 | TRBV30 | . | CAWSVQGRQPQHF | TGTGCCTGGAGTGTACAGGGACGTCAGCCCCAGCATTTT
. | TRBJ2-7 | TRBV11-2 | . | CASSPFDEQYF | TGTGCCAGCAGCCCTTTCGACGAGCAGTACTTC
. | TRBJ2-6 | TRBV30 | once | CAWSVNRAGANVLTF | TGTGCCTGGAGTGTAAACAGGGCTGGGGCCAACGTCCTGACTTTC
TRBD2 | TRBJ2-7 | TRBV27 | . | CASRLGGGSYEQYF | TGTGCCAGCAGGTTGGGCGGGGGCTCCTACGAGCAGTACTTC